One and the same sample provided the 20 T cell receptor beta chains below, sequenced in a study of OX40 agonist ivuxolimab in advanced cancers. TCRdb's table, derived via immunoSEQ multiplex PCR, lists solely in-frame clones and lacks some. The profile shows approximately 30,000 clones, approximately 89% of them singletons. Sequencing was performed on CD4+ or CD8+ T cells sorted from blood, taken in a trial of the OX40 agonist ivuxolimab. These receptors were obtained from an adult with an advanced solid tumor such as melanoma, head and neck, liver or kidney cancer.

V and J are TRBV27 and TRBJ1-2; 7 bases agree with TRBD1. Germline CDR1 is MNHEY and CDR2 is SMNVEV (reference sequence). The CDR3 is 13 amino acids. V lost 3 bases and J lost 7; bases outside the gene matches: 5. The CDR3 DNA follows: TGTGCCAGCAGTTTCCGGACAGGCTCTGGCTACACCTTC. Translating gives CASSFRTGSGYTF.

CDR3 amino acids: CSAAAGETQYF. In nucleotides, the CDR3 is TGCAGTGCCGCCGCGGGCGAGACCCAGTACTTC. The gene calls are TRBV20-1 and TRBJ2-5; D perhaps matches TRBD2 (5 bases). V lost 6 bases and J 5 bases, leaving 10 bases between the germline ends. Germline loops: CDR1 DFQATT, CDR2 SNEGSKA (reference sequence). This CDR3 spans 11 amino acids.

The chain combines TRBV5-1 with TRBJ2-3; D is possibly TRBD2 (5 bases). Germline CDR1 reads SGHRS; CDR2 reads YFSETQ. The V end lost 4 bases, the J end lost 4 bases, and 16 bases lay between the germline ends. This CDR3 has 15 residues. CDR3 loop: CASSLKATRADTQYF. Here the CDR3 DNA reads TGCGCCAGCAGCCTCAAAGCCACTAGAGCAGATACGCAGTATTTT.

This chain uses TRBV5-5 with TRBJ2-7, with 9 bases identical to TRBD1. The V gene's germline CDR1 is SGHKS and CDR2 YYEKEE (reference sequence). V dropped 2 bases and J dropped 5; count of bases not matched to a gene: 5. The CDR3 spans 14 residues. CDR3 nucleotide sequence: TGTGCCAGCAGCTTACCGGGACAGGGCGACGAGCAGTACTTC. Translated, it gives CASSLPGQGDEQYF.

This clone was detected only once. This sequence joins TRBV7-2 and TRBJ2-1; 12 bases align to TRBD1. J was trimmed by 10 bases and V by 7 bases; bases with no gene match: 8. Germline CDR1 reads SGHTA; CDR2 reads FQGNSA. The CDR3 contains 14 residues. In DNA, the CDR3 is TGTGCCAGCACCTCTGGGACAGGGGGCAAGGAGCAGTTCTTC. Protein product: CASTSGTGGKEQFF.

The rearrangement uses TRBV6-1 and TRBJ2-4; no firm D call. Germline lookup yields CDR1 MNHNS and CDR2 SASEGT. The CDR3 runs 11 residues. The V and J ends lost 10 bases and 5 bases respectively, with 9 bases between them. The CDR3 coding sequence is TGTGCCACCCGCCCCGAAAACATTCAGTACTTC. Translation gives CATRPENIQYF.

This clone was seen once. The rearrangement links TRBV10-1 to TRBJ2-1; 7 nucleotides agree with TRBD1. The CDR3 extends over 14 amino acids. CDR1 and CDR2 from the germline V gene are WNHNN and SYGVQD (reference sequence). V lost 5 bases to trimming and J lost 1 base; unmatched junction nucleotides: 2. CDR3 sequence (DNA): TGCGCCAGCAGTCGGACAGGATCCTACAATGAGCAGTTCTTC. Translating gives CASSRTGSYNEQFF.

The chain couples TRBV12-5 to TRBJ2-5; D may correspond to TRBD1 or TRBD2 (6 bases each). Germline loops: CDR1 LGHNT, CDR2 FRNRAP. There are 15 residues in the CDR3. The ends were cut back, 4 bases at V and 5 bases at J, with 17 bases in the middle. DNA for the CDR3: TGTGCTAGTGGTTCGGACTGGGGGGCTGGGGAGACCCAGTACTTC. Residues: CASGSDWGAGETQYF.

The chain combines TRBV19 with TRBJ2-3, with 7 bases fitting TRBD1. Germline trimming cut 8 bases from V and 1 base from J; bases unmatched to any gene: 9. The CDR3 sequence is 15 residues long. Germline V gene data show CDR1 as LNHDA and CDR2 as SQIVND (reference sequence). For the CDR3, the DNA is TGTGCCAGTGGGGTTGGACAGGTTCGCACAGATACGCAGTATTTT. Translation: CASGVGQVRTDTQYF.

J is TRBJ1-3 and V is TRBV4-3; TRBD1 might be the D (5 bases). This CDR3 contains 14 residues. Trimming cost V 2 bases and J 4 bases, with 9 bases left between them. CDR1 is LGHNA and CDR2 is YSLEER in the germline V gene. CDR3 region: CASSQSTEGNTIYF. CDR3 coding DNA: TGCGCCAGCAGCCAATCGACAGAAGGAAACACCATATATTTT.

This sequence joins TRBV5-6 and TRBJ2-2, with no clear D. V dropped 3 bases and J dropped 4 bases, with 7 bases sitting between them. Per germline, CDR1 SGHDT and CDR2 YYEEEE. CDR3 length equals 13 residues. The chain's CDR3 is CASSSRPTGELFF. CDR3 DNA: TGTGCCAGCAGCTCGAGGCCCACCGGGGAGCTGTTTTTT.

The chain has TRBV18 and TRBJ1-1, with unresolved D. The CDR3 loop spans 15 amino acids. CDR1 is KGHSH and CDR2 is LQKENI in the germline V gene. V was clipped by 3 bases and J by 1 base, with 12 bases between them. The CDR3 reads CASSPGRGGNTEAFF. CDR3 sequence (DNA): TGTGCCAGCTCACCCGGCCGGGGTGGGAACACTGAAGCTTTCTTT.

The chain links TRBV10-3 to TRBJ2-2; D gene ambiguous. The CDR3 sequence is 12 residues long. Trimming took off 4 bases at V and 4 bases at J, with 4 bases between the two ends. CDR1 and CDR2 (germline): ENHRY, SYGVKD. The CDR3 region is CAISGGTGELFF. CDR3 bases: TGTGCCATCAGTGGCGGCACCGGGGAGCTGTTTTTT.

The genes are TRBV7-8 and TRBJ1-2; TRBD1 is a possible D gene (6 bases). The ends were cut back, 2 bases at V and 5 bases at J, with 12 bases in the middle. The CDR3 contains 14 residues. Germline-derived CDR1 and CDR2 are SGHVS and FQNEAQ. The CDR3 region is CASSLWGAGYGYTF. In nucleotides, the CDR3 is TGTGCCAGCAGCTTATGGGGGGCGGGTTATGGCTACACCTTC. Using reference TRBV7-8 and TRBJ1-2 for the parts outside the CDR3, the full variable domain is GAGVSQSPRYKVAKRGQDVALRCDPISGHVSLFWYQQALGQGPEFLTYFQNEAQLDKSGLPSDRFFAERPEGSVSTLKIQRTQQEDSAVYLCASSLWGAGYGYTFGSGTRLTVV.

The chain recombines TRBV10-1 with TRBJ1-1, with a tentative D call TRBD1 (5 bases). The length of the CDR3 is 13 residues. Trimming pared 4 bases from V and 2 bases from J, leaving 8 bases between. Germline assignment: CDR1 WNHNN and CDR2 SYGVQD (reference sequence). The CDR3, as DNA: TGCGCCAGCAGTGGGGGCCTAAACACTGAAGCTTTCTTT. Its protein is CASSGGLNTEAFF.

The rearrangement uses TRBV28 and TRBJ2-2; 8 bases align to TRBD1. V gave up 3 bases and J gave up 4 bases; unmatched junction bases: 4. The CDR3 extends over 15 amino acids. The germline CDR1 and CDR2 sequences are MDHEN and SYDVKM. CDR3 bases: TGTGCCAGCAGTTTTCCGGGGACAGGCACCGGGGAGCTGTTTTTT. Amino acids: CASSFPGTGTGELFF.

The chain joins TRBV30 to TRBJ2-1, with 7 nucleotides matching TRBD1. Germline lookup yields CDR1 GTSNPN and CDR2 SVGIG (reference sequence). V lost 2 bases to trimming and J lost 5 bases; unmatched junction nucleotides: 6. The CDR3 spans 14 residues. CDR3 sequence: CAWSRQGLNNEQFF. CDR3 nucleotides: TGTGCCTGGAGTCGACAGGGCCTTAACAATGAGCAGTTCTTC.

This chain connects TRBV4-1 to TRBJ1-5; the D gene is possibly TRBD1 (5 bases). The germline CDR1 and CDR2 sequences are MGHRA and YSYEKL. This CDR3 spans 18 amino acids. V gave up 0 bases and J gave up 2 bases, with 17 bases separating them. The CDR3 is CASSQDALPGGGNQPQHF. CDR3 sequence (DNA): TGCGCCAGCAGCCAAGATGCTCTCCCTGGGGGTGGCAATCAGCCCCAGCATTTT.

V usage is TRBV11-2 and J usage is TRBJ1-3; tentatively, D is TRBD1 (6 bases). The CDR3 runs to 16 residues. Germline-derived CDR1 and CDR2 are SGHAT and FQNNGV. Trimming removed 5 bases from V and 5 bases from J, with 19 bases in between. CDR3 sequence reads: CASSTSLGQTRNTIYF. CDR3 DNA: TGTGCCAGCAGCACTTCCCTCGGACAGACTAGAAACACCATATATTTT.

In this sample, this clone turned up once. The CDR3 loop reads CASREVGGSGNSPLHF. In DNA, the CDR3 is TGTGCCAGCAGGGAAGTGGGGGGGTCAGGTAATTCACCCCTCCACTTT. The genes are TRBV28 and TRBJ1-6, with a weak D call TRBD1 (5 bases). The CDR3 covers 16 residues. Trimming cost V 6 bases and J 6 bases, with 18 bases left between them. Germline assignment: CDR1 MDHEN and CDR2 SYDVKM.